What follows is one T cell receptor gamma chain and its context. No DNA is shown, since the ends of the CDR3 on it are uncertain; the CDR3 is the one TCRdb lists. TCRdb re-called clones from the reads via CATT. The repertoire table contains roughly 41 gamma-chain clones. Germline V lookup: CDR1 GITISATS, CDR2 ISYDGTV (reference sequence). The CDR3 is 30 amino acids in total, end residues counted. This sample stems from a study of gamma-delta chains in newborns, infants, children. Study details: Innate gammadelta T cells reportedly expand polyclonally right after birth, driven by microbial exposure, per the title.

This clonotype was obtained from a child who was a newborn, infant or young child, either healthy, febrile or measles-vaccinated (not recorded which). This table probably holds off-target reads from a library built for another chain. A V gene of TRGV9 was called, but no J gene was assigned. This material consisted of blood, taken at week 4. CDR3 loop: CACDAILGDTTHLSSWDTRQMFFGTGIKLF.